The following is a T cell receptor (beta chain) sequence with its context. Its cognate antigen is unknown. This entry comes from a study of graft-versus-host responses after intestinal transplantation. Study results and limitations: Investigators detected GvH clones in recipient marrow, with some emerging earlier in ileum or blood.

Assay used: immunoSEQ multiplex PCR; TCRdb lists only in-frame clones, some missing. The sample consists of approximately 46,000 clones, about 81% of them appearing once. The sequencing used unstimulated CD4+ T cells sorted from spleen or lymph node cells, collected before transplant. The clonotype was recovered from a human donor who was the organ donor for an intestinal transplant.

DNA for the CDR3: TGTGCCTGGAGTGCGACGCTTAGAAGCTCTGGAAACACCATATATTTT. Translating gives CAWSATLRSSGNTIYF. This sequence joins TRBV30 and TRBJ1-3; D gene uncertain. CDR1 GTSNPN and CDR2 SVGIG come from the germline V gene (reference sequence). Deletions cut 1 base from V and 0 bases from J, with 13 bases between. The CDR3 spans 16 residues. Full variable domain (outside the CDR3, taken from reference TRBV30 and TRBJ1-3): SQTIHQWPATLVQPVGSPLSLECTVEGTSNPNLYWYRQAAGRGLQLLFYSVGIGQISSEVPQNLSASRPQDRQFILSSKKLLLSDSGFYLCAWSATLRSSGNTIYFGEGSWLTVV.